These 16 T cell receptor beta chains were sequenced from one sample in a study of cytomegalovirus exposure and HLA in healthy donors. Primers: 60 Vbeta forward and 13 Jbeta reverse. Using immunoSEQ multiplex PCR, the repertoire was profiled, and TCRdb retains in-frame clones only, with some absent. In the table there are approximately 72,000 clones, more than 60% of which are singletons. Sequenced sample: PBMCs. The receptor set was obtained from a male donor in good health and CMV-seropositive.

The chain uses TRBV18 and TRBJ2-5; D unresolved. Per the germline V gene, CDR1 is KGHSH and CDR2 is LQKENI. CDR3 length: 16 amino acids. V shed 3 bases and J shed 5 bases, with 19 bases lying between them. CDR3 protein: CASSPYESAVVETQYF. Written as DNA, the CDR3 is TGTGCCAGCTCACCGTACGAGTCGGCGGTCGTGGAGACCCAGTACTTC.

The chain combines TRBV9 with TRBJ1-2; D might be TRBD1 (6 bases). Germline V lookup: CDR1 SGDLS, CDR2 YYNGEE. The CDR3 extends over 19 amino acids. V lost 0 bases and J 4 bases, leaving 25 bases between the germline ends. CDR3 loop: CASSVGPSGGGPAIYGYTF. CDR3 in DNA: TGTGCCAGCAGCGTAGGACCATCTGGGGGGGGGCCGGCTATCTATGGCTACACCTTC.

This sequence joins TRBV6-5 and TRBJ2-7, with D possibly TRBD2 on 5 matching bases. The CDR3 is made up of 12 amino acids. V shed 6 bases and J shed 3 bases, with 9 bases lying between them. Germline V lookup: CDR1 MNHEY, CDR2 SVGAGI. This CDR3 is CASSDGIYEQYF. The CDR3 DNA reads TGTGCCAGCAGCGACGGGATCTACGAGCAGTACTTC.

This chain joins TRBV27 and TRBJ1-2; D not resolved. CDR3 size: 14 residues. CDR1 MNHEY and CDR2 SMNVEV come from the germline V gene (reference sequence). V was clipped by 2 bases and J by 4 bases, with 11 bases between them. CDR3 in DNA: TGTGCCAGCAGTTTAGCGGGTTCCGGCTATGGCTACACCTTC. It codes for CASSLAGSGYGYTF.

The chain has TRBV5-1 and TRBJ2-6, with unresolved D. V was trimmed by 3 bases and J by 0 bases, leaving 4 bases between them. This CDR3 has 14 amino acids. Germline lookup yields CDR1 SGHRS and CDR2 YFSETQ. The CDR3 here is CASSSVSGANVLTF. As DNA, the CDR3 is TGCGCCAGCAGCTCTGTCTCTGGGGCCAACGTCCTGACTTTC.

V gene TRBV28 combines with J gene TRBJ2-7; TRBD1 agrees at 9 bases. V trimming: 5 bases; J trimming: 3 bases; junction bases outside the gene matches: 11. Germline V CDR1 and CDR2: MDHEN, SYDVKM. The CDR3 consists of 16 residues. The CDR3 DNA sequence: TGTGCCAGCAGTCGATCTATTGGACAGGGGATCTACGAGCAGTACTTC. The encoded protein is CASSRSIGQGIYEQYF.

The gene calls are TRBV7-9 and TRBJ2-1; 7 bases match TRBD1. Germline CDR1 reads SEHNR; CDR2 reads FQNEAQ (reference sequence). J was trimmed by 3 bases and V by 2 bases; bases with no gene match: 4. This CDR3 is built from 15 residues. CDR3 nucleotides: TGTGCCAGCAGCTTACCTAGACAGGGCTACAATGAGCAGTTCTTC. It encodes CASSLPRQGYNEQFF.

J is TRBJ2-3 and V is TRBV5-1, with D unresolved. Trimming stripped 0 bases from V and 6 bases from J, with 8 bases between. The germline V gene encodes CDR1 SGHRS and CDR2 YFSETQ. CDR3 size: 13 residues. As DNA, the CDR3 is TGCGCCAGCAGCTTGGCAGTAGCCGATACGCAGTATTTT. Its translation is CASSLAVADTQYF.

The chain has TRBV4-2 and TRBJ1-1; TRBD1 agrees at 8 bases. This CDR3 has 16 residues. After removal of 0 bases from V and 7 bases from J, the junction contained 10 bases not matched to a gene. Germline CDR1 and CDR2: LGHNA and YNFKEQ. The CDR3 protein is CASSQDEGTGGVEAFF. The CDR3 bases are TGTGCCAGCAGCCAAGATGAAGGGACAGGAGGAGTTGAAGCTTTCTTT.

V is TRBV2 and J is TRBJ2-1; 7 bases are shared with TRBD1. Trimming removed 5 bases from V and 10 bases from J; junction bases left unmatched: 5. The germline gives CDR1 SNHLY, CDR2 FYNNEI. This CDR3 region has 12 residues. CDR3 coding DNA: TGTGCCAGCAGTACAGGGGCGGGCGAGCAGTTCTTC. Amino acids: CASSTGAGEQFF.

This clone appeared a few times. The gene calls are TRBV6-5 and TRBJ2-7, with 11 bases aligning to TRBD2. V shed 6 bases, J shed 3 bases, and the junction held 1 base outside the gene matches. This CDR3 has 13 amino acids. Germline assignment: CDR1 MNHEY and CDR2 SVGAGI. DNA of the CDR3: TGTGCCAGCAGACTAGCGGGGGTCTACGAGCAGTACTTC. This translates into CASRLAGVYEQYF.

The chain combines TRBV7-2 with TRBJ1-2; TRBD1 aligns across 9 bases. There are 14 residues in the CDR3. Unmatched junction bases numbered 7, after V lost 4 bases and J lost 7 bases. Per germline, CDR1 SGHTA and CDR2 FQGNSA. For the CDR3, the DNA is TGTGCCAGCAGCTACAGACAGGGGGATCCTGGCTACACCTTC. Amino acid sequence: CASSYRQGDPGYTF.

The chain carries TRBV28 and TRBJ2-5; D is possibly TRBD1 (6 bases). V was clipped by 1 base and J by 5 bases, with 17 bases between them. This CDR3 has 16 amino acids. Germline V gene data show CDR1 as MDHEN and CDR2 as SYDVKM. CDR3 sequence (DNA): TGTGCCAGCAGTTTATTAACAGGGTATCAGGATGAGACCCAGTACTTC. This gives the protein CASSLLTGYQDETQYF.

This clone occurred a few times. The chain links TRBV29-1 to TRBJ1-1; D remains ambiguous. CDR1 is SQVTM and CDR2 is ANQGSEA in the germline V gene. The germline V and J ends were trimmed by 5 bases and 1 base, with 11 bases remaining between them. CDR3 size: 13 residues. The CDR3, as DNA: TGCAGCGTTTACCCTCGAGCGAACACTGAAGCTTTCTTT. As protein: CSVYPRANTEAFF.

This rearrangement joins TRBV29-1 to TRBJ2-1; possibly TRBD1 for D (6 bases). This CDR3 has 13 amino acids. CDR1 is SQVTM, CDR2 ANQGSEA, per germline. Trimming stripped 8 bases from V and 2 bases from J, with 13 bases between. CDR3 nucleotides: TGCAGCTACCCGAACAGGGCCTACAATGAGCAGTTCTTC. This encodes CSYPNRAYNEQFF.

The rearrangement links TRBV28 to TRBJ2-7; tentative D call: TRBD1 (5 bases). Trimming left V 5 bases short and J 4 bases short, with 12 bases between. Germline loops: CDR1 MDHEN, CDR2 SYDVKM. The CDR3 length is 13 residues. Here the CDR3 reads CASSPQGWYEQYF. CDR3 nucleotide sequence: TGTGCCAGCAGTCCTCAGGGCTGGTACGAGCAGTACTTC. The entire variable domain, with the rest obtained from reference TRBV28 and TRBJ2-7, is as follows: DVKVTQSSRYLVKRTGEKVFLECVQDMDHENMFWYRQDPGLGLRLIYFSYDVKMKEKGDIPEGYSVSREKKERFSLILESASTNQTSMYLCASSPQGWYEQYFGPGTRLTVT.